Below are 3 T cell receptor beta chains sequenced from a single sample in a study of blood T cell repertoires in COVID-19. Repertoires were generated with immunoSEQ multiplex PCR, while TCRdb's copy carries only in-frame clones and drops some. The sample has 280,000 or so clones, roughly 85% seen once. Material: peripheral blood. These TCRs come from a human donor in a cohort sampled during active COVID-19.

The V gene is TRBV6-5, the J gene TRBJ1-1; TRBD1 is a possible D gene (6 bases). The CDR3 consists of 16 residues. The germline V gene has CDR1 MNHEY and CDR2 SVGAGI. V gave up 2 bases and J gave up 4 bases, with 17 bases separating them. The CDR3: CASSYGRGHRGTEAFF. CDR3 bases: TGTGCCAGCAGTTACGGCAGGGGCCATAGGGGCACTGAAGCTTTCTTT.

This chain connects TRBV27 to TRBJ2-2; D is perhaps TRBD2 (6 bases). CDR1 is MNHEY, CDR2 SMNVEV, per germline (reference sequence). V was cut by 0 bases and J by 6 bases, with 8 bases left in between. The CDR3 has 14 amino acids. In DNA form, the CDR3 reads TGTGCCAGCAGTTTATCCAGACTAGCCGGGGAGCTGTTTTTT. It encodes CASSLSRLAGELFF.

This chain joins TRBV25-1 and TRBJ1-6, with 7 nucleotides matching TRBD1. This CDR3 is 15 amino acids long. With V trimmed by 4 bases and J by 19 bases, 19 bases remained unmatched. The germline CDR1 and CDR2 sequences are MGHDK and SYGVNS. CDR3 sequence (DNA): TGTGCCAGCAGTGCCGACCGGGGTTCTTCGGGACAGAGGCACTTT. Its translation is CASSADRGSSGQRHF.